A selection of T cell receptor beta chains follows, all from one sample in a study of OX40 agonist ivuxolimab in advanced cancers. Data came from immunoSEQ multiplex PCR; TCRdb stores just in-frame clones and leaves some out. The table lists over 85,000 clones, roughly 93% of them singletons. This sample comprised CD4+ or CD8+ T cells sorted from blood, obtained in a trial of the OX40 agonist ivuxolimab. These receptors were taken from an adult with an advanced solid tumor such as melanoma, head and neck, liver or kidney cancer. Each CDR3 is given with its conserved first and last residue. The order of the fields is D gene, CDR3 length, J gene, clone size, V gene, CDR3 protein, CDR3 DNA. The D gene is left open where the match is weak. The size of a clone is reported for some rows only, either as once, few or many, or as a class for expanded clones.

>-|15|TRBJ1-2|-|TRBV4-1
CASSQETVGDYGYTF
TGCGCCAGCAGCCAAGAAACAGTGGGGGACTATGGCTACACCTTC
>-|12|TRBJ2-7|-|TRBV6-6
CASTGVRGEQYF
TGTGCCAGCACAGGGGTAAGGGGCGAGCAGTACTTC
>TRBD1|19|TRBJ2-6|-|TRBV10-3
CAISEIWTGRSSGANVLTF
TGTGCCATCAGTGAGATTTGGACAGGGAGGAGCTCTGGGGCCAACGTCCTGACTTTC
>-|15|TRBJ1-5|-|TRBV2
CASSEALPGDQPQHF
TGTGCCAGCAGTGAAGCGCTTCCAGGGGACCAGCCCCAGCATTTT
>TRBD1|13|TRBJ1-5|-|TRBV30
CAWNRQGYQPQHF
TGTGCCTGGAACCGACAGGGGTATCAGCCCCAGCATTTT
>-|14|TRBJ2-7|-|TRBV28
CASSLQGSSYEQYF
TGTGCCAGCAGTTTACAGGGTAGCTCCTACGAGCAGTACTTC
>-|13|TRBJ1-1|-|TRBV18
CASSPSTNTEAFF
TGTGCCAGCTCACCAAGCACGAACACTGAAGCTTTCTTT
>TRBD1|15|TRBJ1-2|-|TRBV4-3
CASSQDRQGAYGYTF
TGCGCCAGCAGCCAAGATCGGCAGGGGGCATATGGCTACACCTTC
>-|14|TRBJ2-1|-|TRBV6-5
CASSYLGGENEQFF
TGTGCCAGCAGTTACTTGGGGGGAGAGAATGAGCAGTTCTTC
>-|10|TRBJ1-5|-|TRBV21-1
CASRDGAQHF
TGTGCCAGCCGTGATGGGGCCCAGCATTTT
>-|12|TRBJ2-2|-|TRBV6-5
CASVSVAGELFF
TGTGCCAGCGTTTCCGTGGCCGGGGAGCTGTTTTTT
>TRBD2|17|TRBJ2-3|-|TRBV4-3
CASSQEFRTSGTDTQYF
TGCGCCAGCAGCCAAGAATTCCGGACTAGCGGGACAGATACGCAGTATTTT
>-|15|TRBJ1-4|-|TRBV18
CASSPPSARREKLFF
TGTGCCAGCTCACCACCCAGCGCACGACGGGAAAAACTGTTTTTT
>-|18|TRBJ1-6|-|TRBV12-5
CASGLVGGVRSYNSPLHF
TGTGCTAGTGGTTTGGTAGGAGGAGTCCGCTCCTATAATTCACCCCTCCACTTT
>-|14|TRBJ2-2|once|TRBV6-6
CASSYSTATGELFF
TGTGCCAGCAGTTACTCGACGGCCACCGGGGAGCTGTTTTTT
>-|15|TRBJ1-4|-|TRBV11-3
CASSFGGATNEKLFF
TGTGCCAGCAGCTTCGGGGGGGCAACTAATGAAAAACTGTTTTTT
>-|15|TRBJ2-1|-|TRBV6-5
CASSYQSGAYNEQFF
TGTGCCAGCAGTTACCAGTCGGGGGCCTACAATGAGCAGTTCTTC
>TRBD2|15|TRBJ2-1|-|TRBV5-1
CASSPMSGGYNEQFF
TGCGCCAGCAGCCCGATGAGCGGGGGCTACAATGAGCAGTTCTTC